A single count supports the clone carrying this TCR beta chain. A junction boundary mismatches the germline segment, possibly from a read error. This sample's RNA came from whole unsorted tissue. This record belongs to a study of tumor and adjacent non-tumor tissue in lung cancer. Germline CDR1 DFQATT, CDR2 SNEGSKA (reference sequence). The CDR3 spans 14 residues. Three rounds of nested PCR, following a modified ARM-PCR protocol, produced the TCRbeta library. From the multiplex PCR reads, TCRdb called clonotypes with MiXCR, one entry per CDR3 protein. The sample shows around 66,000 distinct CDR3 sequences, 73% of them seen only once.

The specimen was lung tumor tissue. This clonotype originated in a man aged 60 to 69 with non-small cell lung cancer. V is TRBV20-1 and J is TRBJ1-1; no clear D gene. The CDR3 loop is CSARDGRCTTVAFF. CDR3 nucleotides: TGCAGTGCTAGAGACGGGCGATGTACAACTGTAGCTTTCTTT.